This is a list of T cell receptor beta chains from one sample in a study of blood T cell repertoires in COVID-19. TCRdb keeps only in-frame clones here, not all; method: immunoSEQ multiplex PCR. This sample carries some 360,000 clones, 80% to 90% of them seen once, and the ten largest clones take about 2.1%. Sequenced input: peripheral blood. The receptors stem from an older woman with COVID-19, enrolled during active disease. Each CDR3 is given with its conserved first and last residue. Fields, in order: CDR3 DNA, CDR3 protein, J gene, clone size, V gene, D gene. A D gene is named only where the DNA matches it firmly. Rows give clone size only sometimes, using once, few, many, or a class for an expanded clone.

DNA: TGTGCCAGCAGCTTAACGGGGACAGCTTACAATGAGCAGTTCTTC; CDR3: CASSLTGTAYNEQFF; J: TRBJ2-1; size: -; V: TRBV7-3; D: TRBD1
DNA: TGTGCCAGCAGCAAAGCAGCACGGGGGGGCGTAGATACGCAGTATTTT; CDR3: CASSKAARGGVDTQYF; J: TRBJ2-3; size: -; V: TRBV5-4; D: TRBD2
DNA: TGTGCCAGCAGTGGCGCGGGGGGGAAGAGACCCCAGTACTTC; CDR3: CASSGAGGKRPQYF; J: TRBJ2-5; size: -; V: TRBV6-6; D: TRBD2
DNA: TGTGCCAGCAGCTTACGACTCGACTCTGGAAACACCATATATTTT; CDR3: CASSLRLDSGNTIYF; J: TRBJ1-3; size: -; V: TRBV5-5; D: -
DNA: TGTGCCAGCACCAAGTTAGCGGGGAACACAGATACGCAGTATTTT; CDR3: CASTKLAGNTDTQYF; J: TRBJ2-3; size: once; V: TRBV9; D: TRBD2
DNA: TGCGCCAGCAGGACTCCAGGGGGCCCCTACAATGAGCAGTTCTTC; CDR3: CASRTPGGPYNEQFF; J: TRBJ2-1; size: -; V: TRBV5-1; D: TRBD1
DNA: TGTGCCAGTAGACCGGGACAGGGGCGGGTGGGCACTGAAGCTTTCTTT; CDR3: CASRPGQGRVGTEAFF; J: TRBJ1-1; size: once; V: TRBV19; D: TRBD1
DNA: TGCGCCAGCAGCAACACCCAGGGGGCCGCTGAAGCTTTCTTT; CDR3: CASSNTQGAAEAFF; J: TRBJ1-1; size: -; V: TRBV5-1; D: TRBD1
DNA: TGTGCCTGGAGTGTGGGACAGGGTTCCTACGAGCAGTACTTC; CDR3: CAWSVGQGSYEQYF; J: TRBJ2-7; size: -; V: TRBV30; D: TRBD1
DNA: TGTGCCAGCAGCTACTTAGGGGTGAACCAGCCCCAGCATTTT; CDR3: CASSYLGVNQPQHF; J: TRBJ1-5; size: -; V: TRBV7-9; D: -
DNA: TGCAGCTTGAAACAGGGTTTCGACACAGATACGCAGTATTTT; CDR3: CSLKQGFDTDTQYF; J: TRBJ2-3; size: -; V: TRBV29-1; D: -
DNA: TGTGCCAGCAGCAAAGTGGGGCAACAGGAGTATAATTCACCCCTCCACTTT; CDR3: CASSKVGQQEYNSPLHF; J: TRBJ1-6; size: once; V: TRBV7-8; D: -
DNA: TGTGCCAGCAGTTACGGGAGGGCTCCCTCCTACGAGCAGTACTTC; CDR3: CASSYGRAPSYEQYF; J: TRBJ2-7; size: -; V: TRBV6-5; D: TRBD2
DNA: TGTGCCAGCAGCCAAGATTTACAGGGAAGGTTTCAGCATTTT; CDR3: CASSQDLQGRFQHF; J: TRBJ1-5; size: -; V: TRBV4-2; D: -
DNA: TGTGCCAGCAGTCAACGGGGGGGCCTGTACGAGCAGTACTTC; CDR3: CASSQRGGLYEQYF; J: TRBJ2-7; size: -; V: TRBV6-5; D: TRBD2
DNA: TGTGCCAGTAGTATTCGGCTGGGGAGCTCCTACAATGAGCAGTTCTTC; CDR3: CASSIRLGSSYNEQFF; J: TRBJ2-1; size: few; V: TRBV19; D: -
DNA: TGCGCCAGCAGTGAGCTCCGTACAGGGCAGTCCCAGCATTTT; CDR3: CASSELRTGQSQHF; J: TRBJ1-5; size: -; V: TRBV10-2; D: -
DNA: TGTGCCTGGGGATATGGAAACACCATATATTTT; CDR3: CAWGYGNTIYF; J: TRBJ1-3; size: -; V: TRBV30; D: -
DNA: TGTGCCAGTTGGGACGGGCTAGCGGGGTATGGAGGCGGGGAGCTGTTTTTT; CDR3: CASWDGLAGYGGGELFF; J: TRBJ2-2; size: -; V: TRBV19; D: TRBD2
DNA: TGTGCCACCAGCAGAGAGGTAGACACCATATATTTT; CDR3: CATSREVDTIYF; J: TRBJ1-3; size: -; V: TRBV15; D: -
DNA: TGTGCCAGCAGCCTATGGGGGGACAGTGAGCAGTTCTTC; CDR3: CASSLWGDSEQFF; J: TRBJ2-1; size: -; V: TRBV7-3; D: -
DNA: TGTGCCACCAGCACAGGTCATGTCGATGAGCAGTTCTTC; CDR3: CATSTGHVDEQFF; J: TRBJ2-1; size: -; V: TRBV24-1; D: -
DNA: TGTGCCAGCAGCCAACGACAGGGGGGGCACAATGAGCAGTTCTTC; CDR3: CASSQRQGGHNEQFF; J: TRBJ2-1; size: once; V: TRBV7-8; D: TRBD1
DNA: TGTGCCAGCAGCCCTACAGGGTGGTCTAATGAAAAACTGTTTTTT; CDR3: CASSPTGWSNEKLFF; J: TRBJ1-4; size: -; V: TRBV5-4; D: -
DNA: TGTGCCAGCAGTCCCAGGGACAGGGGTGGTTCACCCCTCCACTTT; CDR3: CASSPRDRGGSPLHF; J: TRBJ1-6; size: few; V: TRBV6-5; D: TRBD1
DNA: TGTGCCAGCAGCTTGTCGGCAGGAATAAAAAACATTCAGTACTTC; CDR3: CASSLSAGIKNIQYF; J: TRBJ2-4; size: -; V: TRBV7-9; D: -
DNA: TGTGCCAGCAGACGGAGCGGGGGGAGATACAATGAGCAGTTCTTC; CDR3: CASRRSGGRYNEQFF; J: TRBJ2-1; size: once; V: TRBV28; D: TRBD2
DNA: TGTGCCAGCAGCCCAGGGACAGACCGAAACACCATATATTTT; CDR3: CASSPGTDRNTIYF; J: TRBJ1-3; size: -; V: TRBV7-9; D: TRBD1
DNA: TGTGCCAGCAGCCTGGGGACAGGGGGCGTGGGGGCCAACGTCCTGACTTTC; CDR3: CASSLGTGGVGANVLTF; J: TRBJ2-6; size: -; V: TRBV7-8; D: TRBD1
DNA: TGTGCCAGCAGCTTAGGTATCGGCGGGAATGAGCAGTTCTTC; CDR3: CASSLGIGGNEQFF; J: TRBJ2-1; size: once; V: TRBV7-2; D: -
DNA: TGTGCCAGCAGCCCCCGGACTAGCGGCCAAGAGACCCAGTACTTC; CDR3: CASSPRTSGQETQYF; J: TRBJ2-5; size: few; V: TRBV4-2; D: TRBD2
DNA: TGTGCCAGCACCCACGGACTAGAGGATACGCAGTATTTT; CDR3: CASTHGLEDTQYF; J: TRBJ2-3; size: -; V: TRBV4-2; D: TRBD2
DNA: TGTGCCAGCAGTTACTCAAGCCAGGTCGTTAATTCACCCCTCCACTTT; CDR3: CASSYSSQVVNSPLHF; J: TRBJ1-6; size: few; V: TRBV6-5; D: -
DNA: TGTGCCACAACCGGCGGGGGGCAGAATGAGCAGTTCTTC; CDR3: CATTGGGQNEQFF; J: TRBJ2-1; size: -; V: TRBV18; D: TRBD2
DNA: TGTGCCACCAGCAGAGGGTCCGGCAGCGTTAATGAAAAACTGTTTTTT; CDR3: CATSRGSGSVNEKLFF; J: TRBJ1-4; size: -; V: TRBV15; D: -
DNA: TGTGCCAGCAGCCATCTGCAGGGGTCGGATTCACCCCTCCACTTT; CDR3: CASSHLQGSDSPLHF; J: TRBJ1-6; size: -; V: TRBV3-1/TRBV3-2; D: -
DNA: TGTGCCAGCAGTTCGTCAGGGTTCTTAACTGAAGCTTTCTTT; CDR3: CASSSSGFLTEAFF; J: TRBJ1-1; size: once; V: TRBV7-9; D: -
DNA: TGTGCCAGCAGCTTACTACGGACAGGCGAACTCCACTTT; CDR3: CASSLLRTGELHF; J: TRBJ1-6; size: -; V: TRBV7-6; D: TRBD1
DNA: TGTGCCAGCAGCTTAGTCGCGACACCAAATCAGCCCCAGCATTTT; CDR3: CASSLVATPNQPQHF; J: TRBJ1-5; size: -; V: TRBV7-8; D: -
DNA: TGCGCCACACGGGAACAGCAGAACACTGAAGCTTTCTTT; CDR3: CATREQQNTEAFF; J: TRBJ1-1; size: -; V: TRBV5-1; D: -
DNA: TGCGCCAGCAGCCCCGACATCTCCTACAATGAGCAGTTCTTC; CDR3: CASSPDISYNEQFF; J: TRBJ2-1; size: -; V: TRBV5-1; D: -
DNA: TGCGCCAGCAGCTTGGACGGGGGGCCCCAGTTCTTC; CDR3: CASSLDGGPQFF; J: TRBJ2-1; size: -; V: TRBV5-1; D: -
DNA: TGTGCCAGTAGTAATGACAGGGGGCGGAAGGAGCAGTTCTTC; CDR3: CASSNDRGRKEQFF; J: TRBJ2-1; size: -; V: TRBV19; D: TRBD1